This T cell receptor (beta chain) was profiled in a study of Graves' ophthalmopathy and Graves' hyperthyroidism. Study conclusions and caveats: Most thyroid clonotypes expanded beyond 0.001 frequency were also found in blood.

Patients were diagnosed from clinical symptoms, serum thyroxine, TRAb, thyroid ultrasound and orbital computed tomography. This clonotype appeared many times. Its antigen remains unidentified. Trimming removed 4 bases at V and 5 bases at J, with 14 bases between. Germline values: CDR1 MNHEY, CDR2 SVGAGI. There are 15 residues in the CDR3. CDR3 regions of TCR beta were amplified from RNA transcripts. RT-PCR was first run with HTBI primers, then multiplex PCR in a second round. TCRdb reprocessed the multiplex PCR reads with MiXCR, giving one entry per CDR3 protein. The table has approximately 210,000 distinct CDR3 sequences, over 25% seen once; the top ten hold 9.1%.

V and J are TRBV6-5 and TRBJ2-2; tentative D call: TRBD2 (6 bases). This TCR derives from a man aged 50-59 years with Graves' ophthalmopathy. Sequencing was performed on peripheral blood. CDR3 region: CASSSPLGRTGELFF. DNA for the CDR3: TGTGCCAGCAGTTCCCCCCTTGGGAGGACCGGGGAGCTGTTTTTT.